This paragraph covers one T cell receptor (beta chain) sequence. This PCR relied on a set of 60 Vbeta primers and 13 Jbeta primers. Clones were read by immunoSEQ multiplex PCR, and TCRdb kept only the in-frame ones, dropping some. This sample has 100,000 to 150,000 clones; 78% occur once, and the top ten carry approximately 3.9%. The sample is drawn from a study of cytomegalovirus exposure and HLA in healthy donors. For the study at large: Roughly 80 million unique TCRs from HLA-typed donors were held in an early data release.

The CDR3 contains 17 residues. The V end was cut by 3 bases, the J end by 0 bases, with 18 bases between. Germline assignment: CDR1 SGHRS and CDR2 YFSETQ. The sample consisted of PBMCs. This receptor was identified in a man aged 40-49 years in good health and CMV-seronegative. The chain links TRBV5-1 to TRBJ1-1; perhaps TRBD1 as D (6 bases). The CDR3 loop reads CASSWGGGHSMNTEAFF. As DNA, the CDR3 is TGCGCCAGCAGCTGGGGCGGGGGGCATTCCATGAACACTGAAGCTTTCTTT.